This T cell receptor (beta chain) was captured in a study of cytomegalovirus exposure and HLA in healthy donors. In germline, CDR1 is PRHDT, CDR2 FYEKMQ (reference sequence). The CDR3 extends over 18 amino acids. Trimming removed 5 bases from V and 3 bases from J; junction bases left unmatched: 15. This PCR relied on a set of 60 Vbeta primers and 13 Jbeta primers. In the study's own analysis: A later analysis counted 80 million or so unique TCR beta chains, roughly 11 million shared. Only in-frame clones appear in the TCRdb table, and some are missing; sequencing was by immunoSEQ multiplex PCR. V, J and clone size are taken as reported in that table, and D and trimming were inferred from the DNA itself. Of about 35,000 clones detected, 75% to 85% appear once; the ten largest clones hold under 6.5%. General study points: Earlier findings revealed that most TCR beta V segments proved productive either about 87% or about 30% of the time. Reportedly, TCR beta sequences accurately predicted HLA-A and HLA-B alleles in most subjects. In a later analysis, a missense DCLRE1C variant was linked to TCR beta V- and J-gene trimming.

Concerning this clone: Its antigen is unidentified.

This TCR was sampled from a male donor in good health and CMV-seronegative. The genes are TRBV13 and TRBJ1-5, with 8 bases matching TRBD1. The sequenced sample consisted of PBMCs. The CDR3 nucleotides are TGTGCCAGCAGCCGAAGAATGACAGGGGCAAAATCCAATCAGCCCCAGCATTTT. This codes for CASSRRMTGAKSNQPQHF.